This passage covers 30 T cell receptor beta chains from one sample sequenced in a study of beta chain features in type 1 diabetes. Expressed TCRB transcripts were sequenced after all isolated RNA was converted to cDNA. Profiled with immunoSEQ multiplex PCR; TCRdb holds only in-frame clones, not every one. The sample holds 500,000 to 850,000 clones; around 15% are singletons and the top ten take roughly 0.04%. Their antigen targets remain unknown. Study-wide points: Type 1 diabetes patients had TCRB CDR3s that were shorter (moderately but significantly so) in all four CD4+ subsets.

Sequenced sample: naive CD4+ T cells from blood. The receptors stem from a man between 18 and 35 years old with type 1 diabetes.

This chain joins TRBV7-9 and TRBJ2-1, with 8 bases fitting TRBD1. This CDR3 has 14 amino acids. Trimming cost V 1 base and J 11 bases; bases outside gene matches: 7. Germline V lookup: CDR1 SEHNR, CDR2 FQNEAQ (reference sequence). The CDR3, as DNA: TGTGCCAGCAGCTTAGAAACCGGGACAGGAAAGCAGTTCTTC. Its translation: CASSLETGTGKQFF.

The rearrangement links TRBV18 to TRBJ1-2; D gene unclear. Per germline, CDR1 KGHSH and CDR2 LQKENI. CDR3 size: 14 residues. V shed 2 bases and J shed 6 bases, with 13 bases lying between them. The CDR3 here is CASSPVGSEHGYTF. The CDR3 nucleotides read TGTGCCAGCTCACCAGTTGGGTCAGAGCATGGCTACACCTTC.

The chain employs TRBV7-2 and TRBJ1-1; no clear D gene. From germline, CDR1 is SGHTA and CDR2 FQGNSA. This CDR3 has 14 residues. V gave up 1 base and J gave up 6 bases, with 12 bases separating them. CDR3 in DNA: TGTGCCAGCAGCTTAGTTGAAGGACGCGCTGAAGCTTTCTTT. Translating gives CASSLVEGRAEAFF.

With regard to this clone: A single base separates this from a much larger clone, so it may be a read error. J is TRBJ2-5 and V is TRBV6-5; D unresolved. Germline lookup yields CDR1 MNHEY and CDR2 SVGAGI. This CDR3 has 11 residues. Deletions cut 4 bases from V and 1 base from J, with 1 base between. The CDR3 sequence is CASSFQETQYF. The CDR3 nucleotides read TGTGCCAGCAGTTTCCAAGAGACCCAGTACTTC.

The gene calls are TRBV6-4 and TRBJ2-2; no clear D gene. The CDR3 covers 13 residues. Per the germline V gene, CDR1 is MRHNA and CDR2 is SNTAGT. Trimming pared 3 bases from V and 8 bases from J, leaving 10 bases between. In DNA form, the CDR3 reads TGTGCCAGCAGTGAGGTTCTGGCTGGGGAGCTGTTTTTT. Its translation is CASSEVLAGELFF.

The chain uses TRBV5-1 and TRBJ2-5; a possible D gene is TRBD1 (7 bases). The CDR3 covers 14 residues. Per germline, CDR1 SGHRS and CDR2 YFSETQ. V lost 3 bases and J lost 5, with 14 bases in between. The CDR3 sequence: CASSYGGGGETQYF. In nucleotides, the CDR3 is TGCGCCAGCAGCTACGGAGGGGGCGGTGAGACCCAGTACTTC.

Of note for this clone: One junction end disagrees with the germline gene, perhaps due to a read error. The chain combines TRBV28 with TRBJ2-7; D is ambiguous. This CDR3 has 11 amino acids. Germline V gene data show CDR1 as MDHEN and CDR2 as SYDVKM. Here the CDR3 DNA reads TGTGCCAGCAGTTCTGGGGTAGAAGTGTGCTTC. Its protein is CASSSGVEVCF.

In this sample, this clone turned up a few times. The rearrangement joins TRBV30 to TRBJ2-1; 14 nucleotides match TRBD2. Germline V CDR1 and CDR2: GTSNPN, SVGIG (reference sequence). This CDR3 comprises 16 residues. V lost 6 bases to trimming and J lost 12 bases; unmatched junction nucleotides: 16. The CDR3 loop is CACGLGAGLAGEGQFF. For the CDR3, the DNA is TGTGCCTGCGGACTCGGAGCGGGACTAGCGGGAGAGGGGCAGTTCTTC.

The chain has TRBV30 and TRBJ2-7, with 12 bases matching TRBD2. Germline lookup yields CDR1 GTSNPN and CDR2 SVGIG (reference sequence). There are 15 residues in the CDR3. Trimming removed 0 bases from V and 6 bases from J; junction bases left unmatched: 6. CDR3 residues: CAWSVLSGLAGEQYF. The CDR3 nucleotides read TGTGCCTGGAGTGTACTGTCGGGACTAGCGGGCGAGCAGTACTTC.

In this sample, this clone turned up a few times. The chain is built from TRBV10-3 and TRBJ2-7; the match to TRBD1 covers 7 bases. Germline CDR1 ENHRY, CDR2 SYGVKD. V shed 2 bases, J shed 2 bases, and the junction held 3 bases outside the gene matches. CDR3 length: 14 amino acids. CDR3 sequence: CAISETDRTYEQYF. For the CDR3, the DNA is TGTGCCATCAGTGAGACGGACAGGACCTACGAGCAGTACTTC.

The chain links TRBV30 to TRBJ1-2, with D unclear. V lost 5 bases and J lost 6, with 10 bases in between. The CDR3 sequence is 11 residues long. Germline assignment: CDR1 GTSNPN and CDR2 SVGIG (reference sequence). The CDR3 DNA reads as TGTGCCTGGGGACGAGAGAATGGCTACACCTTC. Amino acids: CAWGRENGYTF.

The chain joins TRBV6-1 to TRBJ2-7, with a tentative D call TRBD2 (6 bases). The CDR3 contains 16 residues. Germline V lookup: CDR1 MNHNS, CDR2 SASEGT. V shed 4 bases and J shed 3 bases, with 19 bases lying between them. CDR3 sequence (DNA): TGTGCCAGCAGTGGGGGCCCCGGGACGGGAGTCTACGAGCAGTACTTC. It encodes CASSGGPGTGVYEQYF.

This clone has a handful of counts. The CDR3 loop reads CAIRSGVPSYEQYF. CDR3 nucleotide sequence: TGTGCCATCAGATCAGGGGTCCCCTCCTACGAGCAGTACTTC. The chain joins TRBV10-3 to TRBJ2-7; possible D gene TRBD1, 6 bases. This CDR3 region has 14 residues. V was pared by 6 bases and J by 0 bases, with 12 bases between. Germline V gives CDR1 ENHRY, CDR2 SYGVKD.

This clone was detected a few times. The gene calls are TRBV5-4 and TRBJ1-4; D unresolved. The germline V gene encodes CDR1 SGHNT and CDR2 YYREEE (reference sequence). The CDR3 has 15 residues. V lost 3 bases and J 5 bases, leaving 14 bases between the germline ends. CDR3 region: CASSSSTSPNEKLFF. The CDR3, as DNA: TGTGCCAGCAGCTCCTCCACCAGCCCCAATGAAAAACTGTTTTTT.

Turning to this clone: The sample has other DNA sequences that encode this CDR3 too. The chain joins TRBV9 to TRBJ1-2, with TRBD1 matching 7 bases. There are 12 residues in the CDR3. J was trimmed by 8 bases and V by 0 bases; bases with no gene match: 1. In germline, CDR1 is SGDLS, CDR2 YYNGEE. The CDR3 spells CASSVDRGGYTF. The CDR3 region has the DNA TGTGCCAGCAGCGTAGACAGGGGCGGCTACACCTTC.

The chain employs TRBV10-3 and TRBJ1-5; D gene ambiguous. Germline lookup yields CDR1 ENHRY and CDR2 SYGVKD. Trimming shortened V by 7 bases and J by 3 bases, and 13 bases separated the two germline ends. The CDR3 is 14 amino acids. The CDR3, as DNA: TGTGCCATCAAGGCGGAATGGCCCAATCAGCCCCAGCATTTT. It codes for CAIKAEWPNQPQHF.

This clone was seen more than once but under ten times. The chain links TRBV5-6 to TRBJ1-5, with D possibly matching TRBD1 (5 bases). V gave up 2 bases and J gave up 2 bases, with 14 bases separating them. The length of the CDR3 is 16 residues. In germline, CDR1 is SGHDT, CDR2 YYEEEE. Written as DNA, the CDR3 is TGTGCCAGCAGCTTTCAGGGCCGGGGTGGCAATCAGCCCCAGCATTTT. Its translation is CASSFQGRGGNQPQHF.

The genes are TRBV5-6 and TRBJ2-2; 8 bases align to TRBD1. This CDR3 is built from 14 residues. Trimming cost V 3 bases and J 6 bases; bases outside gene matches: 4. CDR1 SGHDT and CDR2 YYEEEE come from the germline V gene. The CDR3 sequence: CASSSSGGAGELFF. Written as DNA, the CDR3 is TGTGCCAGCAGCTCCTCAGGGGGCGCCGGGGAGCTGTTTTTT.

The CDR3 DNA is TGCGCCAGCAGCCAAGTCGGTTTTGGGGAAACTGAAGCTTTCTTT. Residues: CASSQVGFGETEAFF. The chain recombines TRBV4-3 with TRBJ1-1; D call uncertain. Germline-derived CDR1 and CDR2 are LGHNA and YSLEER. V lost 1 base and J lost 5, with 14 bases in between. The CDR3 runs 15 residues.

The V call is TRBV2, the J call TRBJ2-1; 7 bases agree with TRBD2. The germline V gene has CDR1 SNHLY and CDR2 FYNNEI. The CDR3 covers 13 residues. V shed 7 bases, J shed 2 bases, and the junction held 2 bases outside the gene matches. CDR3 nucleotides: TGTGCCAGCACTACTAGCGCCTACAATGAGCAGTTCTTC. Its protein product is CASTTSAYNEQFF.

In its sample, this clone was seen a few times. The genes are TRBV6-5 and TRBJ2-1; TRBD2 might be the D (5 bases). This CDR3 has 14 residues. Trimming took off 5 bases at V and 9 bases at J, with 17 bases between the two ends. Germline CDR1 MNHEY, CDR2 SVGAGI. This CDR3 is CASSKLEARGEQFF. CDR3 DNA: TGTGCCAGCAGTAAACTAGAAGCTCGCGGTGAGCAGTTCTTC.

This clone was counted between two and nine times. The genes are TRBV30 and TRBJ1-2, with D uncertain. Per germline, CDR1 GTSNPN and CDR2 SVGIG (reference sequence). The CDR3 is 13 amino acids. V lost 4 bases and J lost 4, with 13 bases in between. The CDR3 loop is CAWKAGFIYGYTF. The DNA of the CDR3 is TGTGCCTGGAAGGCGGGATTTATCTATGGCTACACCTTC.

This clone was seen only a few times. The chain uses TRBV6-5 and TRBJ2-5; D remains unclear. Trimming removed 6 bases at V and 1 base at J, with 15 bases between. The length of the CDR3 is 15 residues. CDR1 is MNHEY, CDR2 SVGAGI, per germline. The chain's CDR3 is CASSRARYPQETQYF. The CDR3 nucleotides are TGTGCCAGCAGCCGAGCTAGGTATCCCCAAGAGACCCAGTACTTC.

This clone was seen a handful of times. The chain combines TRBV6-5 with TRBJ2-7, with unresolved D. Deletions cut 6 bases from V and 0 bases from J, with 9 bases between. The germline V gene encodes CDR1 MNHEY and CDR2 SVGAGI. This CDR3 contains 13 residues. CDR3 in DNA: TGTGCCAGCAGCCTGAGTATCTCCTACGAGCAGTACTTC. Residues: CASSLSISYEQYF.

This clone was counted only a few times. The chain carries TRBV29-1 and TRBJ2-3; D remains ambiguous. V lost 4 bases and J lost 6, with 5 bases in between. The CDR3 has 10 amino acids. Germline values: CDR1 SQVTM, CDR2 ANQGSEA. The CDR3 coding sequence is TGCAGCGTTGGTTCCGATACGCAGTATTTT. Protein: CSVGSDTQYF.

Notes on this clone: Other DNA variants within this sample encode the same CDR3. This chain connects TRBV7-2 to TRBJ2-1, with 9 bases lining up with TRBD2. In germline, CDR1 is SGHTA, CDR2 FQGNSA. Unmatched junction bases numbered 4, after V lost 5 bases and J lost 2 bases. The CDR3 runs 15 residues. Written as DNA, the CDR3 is TGTGCCAGCAGCCCTTTAGCGGGAGCCTACAATGAGCAGTTCTTC. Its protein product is CASSPLAGAYNEQFF.

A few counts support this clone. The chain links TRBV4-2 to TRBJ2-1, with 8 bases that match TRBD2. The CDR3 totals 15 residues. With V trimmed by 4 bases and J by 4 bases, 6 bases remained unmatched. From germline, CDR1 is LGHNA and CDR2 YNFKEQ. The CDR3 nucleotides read TGTGCCAGCAGCCCCACCGGGACTAGGTACAATGAGCAGTTCTTC. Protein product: CASSPTGTRYNEQFF.

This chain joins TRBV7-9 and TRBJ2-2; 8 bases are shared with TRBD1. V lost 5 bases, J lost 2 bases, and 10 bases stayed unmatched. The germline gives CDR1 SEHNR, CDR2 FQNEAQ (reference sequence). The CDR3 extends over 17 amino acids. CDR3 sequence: CASSPTWTGSNTGELFF. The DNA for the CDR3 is TGTGCCAGCAGCCCCACCTGGACAGGGAGTAACACCGGGGAGCTGTTTTTT. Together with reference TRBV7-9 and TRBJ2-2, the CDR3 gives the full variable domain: DTGVSQNPRHKITKRGQNVTFRCDPISEHNRLYWYRQTLGQGPEFLTYFQNEAQLEKSRLLSDRFSAERPKGSFSTLEIQRTEQGDSAMYLCASSPTWTGSNTGELFFGEGSRLTVL.

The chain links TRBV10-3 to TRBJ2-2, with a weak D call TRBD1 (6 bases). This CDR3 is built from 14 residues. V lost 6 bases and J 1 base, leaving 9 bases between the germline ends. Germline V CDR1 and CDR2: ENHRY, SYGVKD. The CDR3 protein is CAIRTGENTGELFF. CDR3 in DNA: TGTGCCATCAGGACAGGAGAGAACACCGGGGAGCTGTTTTTT.

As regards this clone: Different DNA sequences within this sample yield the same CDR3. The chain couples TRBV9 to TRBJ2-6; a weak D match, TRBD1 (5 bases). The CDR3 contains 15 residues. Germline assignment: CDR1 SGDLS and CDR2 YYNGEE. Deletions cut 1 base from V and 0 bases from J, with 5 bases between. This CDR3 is CASSVRGSGANVLTF. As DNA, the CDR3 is TGTGCCAGCAGCGTAAGGGGCTCTGGGGCCAACGTCCTGACTTTC.